Listed below are T cell receptor beta chains from one sample, sequenced in a study of CD8+CD57+ T cells in acquired aplastic anemia. TCRdb recomputed calls from the reads with MiXCR, one row per CDR3 protein. This sample has approximately 130,000 distinct CDR3 sequences, with over 30% found just once. The sequenced sample consisted of sorted CD4+, CD8+, or CD8+CD57+ T cells (not recorded which) from PBMCs. These receptors originate from a human donor with aplastic anemia. CDR3s include the opening cysteine and the closing phenylalanine or tryptophan. Fields, in order: clone size, J gene, V gene, D gene, CDR3 protein, CDR3 DNA. D genes are given only for firm matches. Clone size is not always given. Where it is, it says once, few, many or a class for expanded clones.

clone_size: many; j_call: TRBJ1-2; v_call: TRBV20-1; d_call: .; cdr3_aa: CSATERGFYGYTF; cdr3_nt: TGCAGTGCCACGGAGCGTGGGTTCTATGGCTACACCTTC
clone_size: .; j_call: TRBJ1-1; v_call: TRBV5-1; d_call: .; cdr3_aa: CASSYLRQEQAFF; cdr3_nt: TGCGCCAGCAGCTACCTAAGACAGGAGCAAGCTTTCTTT
clone_size: .; j_call: TRBJ1-6; v_call: TRBV19; d_call: .; cdr3_aa: CASSISPGRANSPLHF; cdr3_nt: TGTGCCAGTAGTATTTCGCCAGGGAGAGCTAATTCACCCCTCCACTTT
clone_size: few; j_call: TRBJ1-5; v_call: TRBV15; d_call: TRBD1; cdr3_aa: CATSSFTGGYSNQPQHF; cdr3_nt: TGTGCCACCAGCAGCTTTACAGGGGGTTATAGCAATCAGCCCCAGCATTTT
clone_size: .; j_call: TRBJ1-5; v_call: TRBV7-2; d_call: .; cdr3_aa: CASSLSLSNRPQHF; cdr3_nt: TGTGCCAGCAGCTTATCACTTAGCAATCGGCCCCAGCATTTT
clone_size: many; j_call: TRBJ2-1; v_call: TRBV25-1; d_call: TRBD2; cdr3_aa: CASSLSGDSYNEQFF; cdr3_nt: TGTGCCAGCAGCCTTAGCGGGGACTCCTACAATGAGCAGTTCTTC
clone_size: few; j_call: TRBJ2-5; v_call: TRBV6-5; d_call: TRBD2; cdr3_aa: CASSLLGLAGGRGETQYF; cdr3_nt: TGTGCCAGCAGCTTACTGGGACTAGCGGGGGGGCGAGGAGAGACCCAGTACTTC
clone_size: .; j_call: TRBJ1-4; v_call: TRBV9; d_call: .; cdr3_aa: CASSTGLTLNEKLFF; cdr3_nt: TGTGCCAGCAGCACGGGCCTGACACTCAACGAAAAACTGTTTTTT
clone_size: many; j_call: TRBJ1-5; v_call: TRBV20-1; d_call: .; cdr3_aa: CSAGPGLSNQPQHF; cdr3_nt: TGCAGTGCTGGCCCCGGTTTGAGCAATCAGCCCCAGCATTTT
clone_size: many; j_call: TRBJ2-3; v_call: TRBV19; d_call: .; cdr3_aa: CASRAGTPGGTQYF; cdr3_nt: TGTGCCAGTAGGGCCGGGACTCCCGGAGGTACGCAGTATTTT
clone_size: .; j_call: TRBJ2-5; v_call: TRBV24-1; d_call: TRBD1; cdr3_aa: CATSDQGQGGETQYF; cdr3_nt: TGTGCCACCAGTGACCAGGGACAGGGGGGCGAGACCCAGTACTTC
clone_size: many; j_call: TRBJ1-1; v_call: TRBV19; d_call: TRBD1; cdr3_aa: CASSIDQGGTEAFF; cdr3_nt: TGTGCCAGTAGTATAGACCAGGGGGGGACTGAAGCTTTCTTT
clone_size: .; j_call: TRBJ1-1; v_call: TRBV2; d_call: .; cdr3_aa: CASSGTAVGTEAFF; cdr3_nt: TGTGCCAGCAGTGGGACGGCGGTGGGGACTGAAGCTTTCTTT